The entry that follows covers one T cell receptor beta chain sequence. These data are taken from a study of T cell changes during pregnancy in multiple sclerosis. CDR1 and CDR2 from the germline V gene are SGHDT and YYEEEE. V gave up 4 bases and J gave up 2 bases; unmatched junction bases: 13. There are 18 residues in the CDR3. Data came from immunoSEQ multiplex PCR; TCRdb stores just in-frame clones and leaves some out. The sample has around 69,000 clones, about 91% seen once. This clonotype originated in a female donor with multiple sclerosis, enrolled in a pregnancy study. The chain joins TRBV5-6 to TRBJ2-3; 10 nucleotides align to TRBD2. Source: CD8+ T cells from peripheral blood mononuclear cells, taken before pregnancy. The CDR3, as DNA: TGTGCCAGCAGCCCACCGCCTAGCGGGGGTGACAACACAGATACGCAGTATTTT. It encodes CASSPPPSGGDNTDTQYF. Full variable domain (outside the CDR3, taken from reference TRBV5-6 and TRBJ2-3): DAGVTQSPTHLIKTRGQQVTLRCSPKSGHDTVSWYQQALGQGPQFIFQYYEEEERQRGNFPDRFSGHQFPNYSSELNVNALLLGDSALYLCASSPPPSGGDNTDTQYFGPGTRLTVL.